The clone carrying this T cell receptor (beta chain) has ten or more counts. Each 10 ml fresh peripheral blood draw supplied the PBMCs. The data originate from a study of T cells in Graves' hyperthyroidism and ophthalmopathy. Background on the study: At initial diagnosis, before any treatment had begun, peripheral blood was obtained.

Amplification of TCR beta CDR3 regions used RNA as the template. HTBI primers were used for first-round RT-PCR of the TCR CDR3. TCRdb ran MiXCR on the multiplex PCR reads and lists one entry per CDR3 protein. This sample carries roughly 600,000 distinct CDR3 sequences, around 13% of them seen once, and the ten largest clones take approximately 12%. Germline-derived CDR1 and CDR2 are SGHAT and FQNNGV. The CDR3 sequence is 14 residues long. V lost 5 bases, J lost 5 bases, and 4 bases stayed unmatched. The rearrangement uses TRBV11-2 and TRBJ2-5; 11 nucleotides line up with TRBD1. The sample consisted of blood. The TCR originated in a woman aged 45-65 years with Graves' ophthalmopathy. CDR3 protein: CASSPGTGGETQYF. Here the CDR3 DNA reads TGTGCCAGCAGCCCTGGGACAGGGGGGGAGACCCAGTACTTC.